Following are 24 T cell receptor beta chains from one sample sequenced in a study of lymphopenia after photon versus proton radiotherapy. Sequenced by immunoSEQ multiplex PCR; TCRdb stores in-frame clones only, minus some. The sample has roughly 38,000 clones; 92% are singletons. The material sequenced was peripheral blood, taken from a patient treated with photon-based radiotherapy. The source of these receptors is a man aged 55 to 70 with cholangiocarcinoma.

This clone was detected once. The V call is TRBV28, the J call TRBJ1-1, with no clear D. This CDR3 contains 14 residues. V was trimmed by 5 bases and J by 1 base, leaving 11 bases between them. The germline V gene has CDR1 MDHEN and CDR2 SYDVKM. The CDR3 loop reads CASSGVQRNTEAFF. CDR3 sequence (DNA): TGTGCCAGCAGTGGGGTACAGAGGAACACTGAAGCTTTCTTT.

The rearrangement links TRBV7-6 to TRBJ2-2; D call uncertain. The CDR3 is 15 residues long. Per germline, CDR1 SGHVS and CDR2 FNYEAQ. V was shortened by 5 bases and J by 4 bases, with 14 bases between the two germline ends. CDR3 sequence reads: CASSPTRLGTGELFF. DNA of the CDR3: TGTGCCAGCAGCCCCACACGTTTAGGCACCGGGGAGCTGTTTTTT. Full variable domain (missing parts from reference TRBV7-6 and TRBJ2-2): GAGVSQSPRYKVTKRGQDVALRCDPISGHVSLYWYRQALGQGPEFLTYFNYEAQQDKSGLPNDRFSAERPEGSISTLTIQRTEQRDSAMYRCASSPTRLGTGELFFGEGSRLTVL.

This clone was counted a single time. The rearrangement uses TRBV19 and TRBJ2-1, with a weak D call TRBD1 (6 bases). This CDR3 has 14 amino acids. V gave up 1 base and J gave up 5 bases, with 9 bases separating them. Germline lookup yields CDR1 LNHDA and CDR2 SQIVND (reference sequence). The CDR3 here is CASSIGQADNEQFF. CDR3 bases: TGTGCCAGTAGTATAGGACAGGCGGACAATGAGCAGTTCTTC.

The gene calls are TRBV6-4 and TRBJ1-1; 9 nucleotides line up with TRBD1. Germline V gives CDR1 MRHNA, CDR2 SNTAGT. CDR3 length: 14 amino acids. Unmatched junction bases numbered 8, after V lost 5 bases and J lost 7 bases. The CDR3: CASSSIPGQGEAFF. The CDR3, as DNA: TGTGCCAGCAGTTCCATTCCGGGACAGGGTGAAGCTTTCTTT.

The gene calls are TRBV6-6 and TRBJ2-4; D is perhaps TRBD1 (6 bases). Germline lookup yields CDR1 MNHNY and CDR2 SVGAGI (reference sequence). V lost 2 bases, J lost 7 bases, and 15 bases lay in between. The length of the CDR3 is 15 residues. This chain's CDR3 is CASSYVQGPSNIQYF. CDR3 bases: TGTGCCAGCAGTTACGTACAGGGCCCGTCGAACATTCAGTACTTC.

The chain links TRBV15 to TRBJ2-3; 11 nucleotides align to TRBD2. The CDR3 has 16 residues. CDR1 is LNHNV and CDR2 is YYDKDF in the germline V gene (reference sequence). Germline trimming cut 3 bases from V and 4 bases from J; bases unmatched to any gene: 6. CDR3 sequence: CATSSVAGGLADTQYF. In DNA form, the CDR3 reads TGTGCCACCAGCAGCGTAGCGGGAGGGCTCGCAGATACGCAGTATTTT.

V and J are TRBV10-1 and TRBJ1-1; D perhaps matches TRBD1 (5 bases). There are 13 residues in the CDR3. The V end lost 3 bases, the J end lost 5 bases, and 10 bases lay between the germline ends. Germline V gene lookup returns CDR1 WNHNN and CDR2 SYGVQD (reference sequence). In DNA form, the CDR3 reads TGCGCCAGCAGTGAACGGGGGTATACTGAAGCTTTCTTT. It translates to CASSERGYTEAFF.

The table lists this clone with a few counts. As DNA, the CDR3 is TGTGCCAGCTCACCAGACAGGAGCAATCAGCCCCAGCATTTT. Protein sequence: CASSPDRSNQPQHF. The genes are TRBV18 and TRBJ1-5; D is possibly TRBD1 (6 bases). The CDR3 sequence is 14 residues long. V lost 2 bases and J lost 1, with 6 bases in between. CDR1 and CDR2 from the germline V gene are KGHSH and LQKENI.

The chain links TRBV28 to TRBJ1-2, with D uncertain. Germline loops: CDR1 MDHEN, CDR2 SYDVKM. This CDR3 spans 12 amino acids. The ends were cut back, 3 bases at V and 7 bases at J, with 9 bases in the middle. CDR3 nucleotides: TGTGCCAGCAGTTTTCGGGCCTTTGGCTACACCTTC. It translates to CASSFRAFGYTF.

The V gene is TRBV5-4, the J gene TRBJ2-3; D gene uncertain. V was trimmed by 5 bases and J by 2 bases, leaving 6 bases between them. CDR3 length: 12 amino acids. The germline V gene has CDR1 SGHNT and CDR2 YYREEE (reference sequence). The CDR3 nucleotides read TGTGCCAGCAGTTCCCACACAGATACGCAGTATTTT. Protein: CASSSHTDTQYF. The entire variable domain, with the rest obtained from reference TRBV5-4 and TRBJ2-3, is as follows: ETGVTQSPTHLIKTRGQQVTLRCSSQSGHNTVSWYQQALGQGPQFIFQYYREEENGRGNFPPRFSGLQFPNYSSELNVNALELDDSALYLCASSSHTDTQYFGPGTRLTVL.

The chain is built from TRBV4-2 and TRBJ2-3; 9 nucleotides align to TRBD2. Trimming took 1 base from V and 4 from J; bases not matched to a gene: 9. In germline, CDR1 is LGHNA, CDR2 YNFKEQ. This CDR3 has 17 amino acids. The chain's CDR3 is CASSQGVGGGASDTQYF. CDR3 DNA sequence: TGTGCCAGCAGCCAAGGCGTTGGCGGGGGGGCTTCAGATACGCAGTATTTT.

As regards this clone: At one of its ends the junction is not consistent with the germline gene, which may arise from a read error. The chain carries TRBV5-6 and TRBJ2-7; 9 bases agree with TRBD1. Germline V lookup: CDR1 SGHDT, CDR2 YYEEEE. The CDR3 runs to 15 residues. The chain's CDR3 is CASSLGGTGSSEQYF. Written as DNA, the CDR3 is TGTGCCAGCAGCTTGGGTGGGACAGGGTCCTCCGAGCAGTACTTC.

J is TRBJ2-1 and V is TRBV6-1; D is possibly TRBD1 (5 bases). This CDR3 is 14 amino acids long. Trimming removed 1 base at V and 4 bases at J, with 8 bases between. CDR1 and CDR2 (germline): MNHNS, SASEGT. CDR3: CASSEEGVYNEQFF. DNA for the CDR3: TGTGCCAGCAGTGAAGAAGGGGTGTACAATGAGCAGTTCTTC.

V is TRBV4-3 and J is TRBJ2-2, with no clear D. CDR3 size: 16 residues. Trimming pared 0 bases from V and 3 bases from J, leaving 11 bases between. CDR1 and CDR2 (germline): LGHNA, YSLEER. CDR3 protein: CASSQDPGEDTGELFF. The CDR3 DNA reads TGCGCCAGCAGCCAAGATCCGGGTGAGGACACCGGGGAGCTGTTTTTT.

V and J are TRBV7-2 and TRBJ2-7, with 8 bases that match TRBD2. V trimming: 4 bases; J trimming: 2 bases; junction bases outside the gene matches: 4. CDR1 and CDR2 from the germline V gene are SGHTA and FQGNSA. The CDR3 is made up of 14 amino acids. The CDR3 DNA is TGTGCCAGCAGCTCTCCGGGACTAGCCTACGAGCAGTACTTC. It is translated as CASSSPGLAYEQYF.

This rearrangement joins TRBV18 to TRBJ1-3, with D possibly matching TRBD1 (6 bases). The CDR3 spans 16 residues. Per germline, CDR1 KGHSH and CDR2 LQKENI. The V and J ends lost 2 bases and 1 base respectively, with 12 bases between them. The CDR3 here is CASSPATGISGNTIYF. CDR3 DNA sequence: TGTGCCAGCTCACCAGCTACAGGGATTTCTGGAAACACCATATATTTT.

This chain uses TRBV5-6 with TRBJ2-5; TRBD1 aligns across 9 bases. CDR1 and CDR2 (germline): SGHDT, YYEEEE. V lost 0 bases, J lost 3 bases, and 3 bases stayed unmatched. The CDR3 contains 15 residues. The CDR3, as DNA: TGTGCCAGCAGCTTGGTGGGGACAGGGAAAGAGACCCAGTACTTC. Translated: CASSLVGTGKETQYF.

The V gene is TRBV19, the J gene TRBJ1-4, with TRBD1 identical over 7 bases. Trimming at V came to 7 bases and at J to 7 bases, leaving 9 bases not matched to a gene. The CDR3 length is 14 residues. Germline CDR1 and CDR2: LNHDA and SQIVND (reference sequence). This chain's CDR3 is CASTVVGDSEKLFF. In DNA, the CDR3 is TGTGCCAGTACGGTAGTTGGGGACAGTGAAAAACTGTTTTTT.

CDR3 sequence (DNA): TGTGCCAGCAGCCTCGACTTAAATCAGCCCCAGCATTTT. Its protein product is CASSLDLNQPQHF. The chain has TRBV7-2 and TRBJ1-5; no clear D gene. CDR3 size: 13 residues. V was cut by 5 bases and J by 4 bases, with 9 bases left in between. Germline V lookup: CDR1 SGHTA, CDR2 FQGNSA.

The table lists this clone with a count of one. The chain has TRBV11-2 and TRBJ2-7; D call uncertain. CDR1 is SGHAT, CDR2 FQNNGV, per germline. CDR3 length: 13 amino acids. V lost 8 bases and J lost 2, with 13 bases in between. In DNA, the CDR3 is TGTGCCAGCGCCCTAGGGTTGCCCTACGAGCAGTACTTC. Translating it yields CASALGLPYEQYF.

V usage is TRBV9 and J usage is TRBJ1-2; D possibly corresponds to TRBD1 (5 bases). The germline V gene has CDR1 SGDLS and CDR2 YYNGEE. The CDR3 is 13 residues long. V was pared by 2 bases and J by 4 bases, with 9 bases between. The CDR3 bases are TGTGCCAGCAGCGTCGGGGGGTTCTATGGCTACACCTTC. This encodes CASSVGGFYGYTF.

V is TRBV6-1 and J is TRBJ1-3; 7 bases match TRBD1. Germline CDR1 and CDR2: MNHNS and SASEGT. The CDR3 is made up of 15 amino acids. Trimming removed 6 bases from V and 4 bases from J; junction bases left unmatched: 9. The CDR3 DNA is TGTGCCAGCAGCATCGTTCAGGGGGACGGAAACACCATATATTTT. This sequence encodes CASSIVQGDGNTIYF.

In DNA, the CDR3 is TGTGCCAGCTCAAAGGACAGGGAAAATGAGCAGTTCTTC. Translation: CASSKDRENEQFF. V usage is TRBV18 and J usage is TRBJ2-1, with 8 bases that match TRBD1. The germline gives CDR1 KGHSH, CDR2 LQKENI. The trim removed 5 bases at V and 7 bases at J, leaving 4 bases unmatched. The CDR3 runs 13 residues. Using reference TRBV18 and TRBJ2-1 for the parts outside the CDR3, the full variable domain is NAGVMQNPRHLVRRRGQEARLRCSPMKGHSHVYWYRQLPEEGLKFMVYLQKENIIDESGMPKERFSAEFPKEGPSILRIQQVVRGDSAAYFCASSKDRENEQFFGPGTRLTVL.

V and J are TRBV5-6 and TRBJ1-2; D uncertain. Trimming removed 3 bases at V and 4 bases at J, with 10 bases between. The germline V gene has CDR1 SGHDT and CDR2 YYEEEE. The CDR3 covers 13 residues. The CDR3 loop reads CASSSGPFYGYTF. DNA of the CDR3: TGTGCCAGCAGCTCCGGGCCTTTCTATGGCTACACCTTC.